The TCR beta chain described here comes from a study of T cell responses to AZD1222 COVID-19 vaccine. Assay used: immunoSEQ multiplex PCR; TCRdb lists only in-frame clones, some missing. The sample includes about 76,000 clones, approximately 80% of them seen just once. The V and J ends lost 0 bases and 0 bases respectively, with 10 bases between them. The CDR3 is made up of 16 amino acids. Per the germline V gene, CDR1 is SGHKS and CDR2 is YYEKEE (reference sequence). Study conclusions and caveats: Reportedly, nearly half the spike-specific TCRs target unmutated variant regions.

This clone was picked up one time. Its cognate antigen is unknown. Sequenced here: peripheral blood, sampled 28 days after the second dose of the MenACWY control vaccine. The J gene is TRBJ1-3, the V gene TRBV5-5; a possible D gene is TRBD1 (5 bases). This receptor was obtained from an adult who received the MenACWY meningococcal vaccine as a control. CDR3 amino acids: CASSLDGGSSGNTIYF. DNA of the CDR3: TGTGCCAGCAGCTTGGATGGGGGGTCCTCTGGAAACACCATATATTTT.